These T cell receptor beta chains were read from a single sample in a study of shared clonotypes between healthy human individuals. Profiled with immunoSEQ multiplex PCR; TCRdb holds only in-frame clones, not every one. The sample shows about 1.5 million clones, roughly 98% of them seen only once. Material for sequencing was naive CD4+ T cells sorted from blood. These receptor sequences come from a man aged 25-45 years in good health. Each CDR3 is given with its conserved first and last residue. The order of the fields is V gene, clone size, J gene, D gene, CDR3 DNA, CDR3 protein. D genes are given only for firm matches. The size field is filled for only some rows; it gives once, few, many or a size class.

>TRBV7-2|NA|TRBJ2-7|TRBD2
TGTGCCAGCAGCCAGCCGGGGCTAGCGGGGGCATACGAGCAGTACTTC
CASSQPGLAGAYEQYF
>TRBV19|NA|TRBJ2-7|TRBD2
TGTGCCAGTAGTCACGGTGGCGGGAGGTACACCTACGAGCAGTACTTC
CASSHGGGRYTYEQYF
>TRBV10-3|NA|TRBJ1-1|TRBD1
TGTGCCATCCAACAGGACAGGGGTGGCACTGAAGCTTTCTTT
CAIQQDRGGTEAFF
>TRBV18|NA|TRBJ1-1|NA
TGTGCCAGCTCACCCTATCCATCAGGGGACGTCACTGAAGCTTTCTTT
CASSPYPSGDVTEAFF
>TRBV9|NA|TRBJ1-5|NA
TGTGCCAGCTTCCAGGGAAGATTGCGGCCCCAGCATTTT
CASFQGRLRPQHF
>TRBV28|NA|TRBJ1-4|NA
TGTGCCAGCAAGGCCGCAGGGAATAATGAAAAACTGTTTTTT
CASKAAGNNEKLFF
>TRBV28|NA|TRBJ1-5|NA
TGTGCCAGCAGTCCCTCTCTGGGCAGGAGCAATCAGCCCCAGCATTTT
CASSPSLGRSNQPQHF
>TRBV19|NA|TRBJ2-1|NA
TGTGCCAGTAGTATCTCCGATGAGCAGTTCTTC
CASSISDEQFF
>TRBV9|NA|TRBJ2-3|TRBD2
TGTGCCAGCAGCTACGGGACTAGGGGTAGCACAGATACGCAGTATTTT
CASSYGTRGSTDTQYF
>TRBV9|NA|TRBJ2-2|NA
TGTGCCAGCAGCGTAGGAGGGGCGACCACCGGGGAGCTGTTTTTT
CASSVGGATTGELFF
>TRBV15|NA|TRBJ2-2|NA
TGTGCCACCAGCAAAGGGGCGGGCACCGGGGAGCTGTTTTTT
CATSKGAGTGELFF
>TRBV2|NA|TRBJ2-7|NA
TGTGCCAGCGGACGGAGTCTTAACTACGAGCAGTACTTC
CASGRSLNYEQYF
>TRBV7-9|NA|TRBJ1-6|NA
TGTGCCAGCAGCCTTGGTGGACCCCTCCACTTT
CASSLGGPLHF
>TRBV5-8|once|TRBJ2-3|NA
TGTGCCAGCAGCTCCCCTGGAAGAGATACGCAGTATTTT
CASSSPGRDTQYF
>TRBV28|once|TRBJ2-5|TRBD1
TGTGCCAGCAGGCCTCAGGGGGCCAAGGAGACCCAGTACTTC
CASRPQGAKETQYF
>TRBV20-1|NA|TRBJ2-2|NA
TGCAGTGTGAGGAACACCGGGGAGCTGTTTTTT
CSVRNTGELFF
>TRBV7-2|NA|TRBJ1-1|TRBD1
TGTGCCAGCAGCTTAGTTGGACAGGGAGGCGCTGAAGCTTTCTTT
CASSLVGQGGAEAFF
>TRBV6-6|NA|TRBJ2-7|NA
TGTGCCAGCAGTTACTTGTCCAGGGGGGCCTACGAGCAGTACTTC
CASSYLSRGAYEQYF
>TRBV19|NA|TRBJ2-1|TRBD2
TGTGCCAGTAGTATCGGGACTAGCGGGAGACGGGCCGGATACAATGAGCAGTTCTTC
CASSIGTSGRRAGYNEQFF
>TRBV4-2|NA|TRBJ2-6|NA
TGTGCCAGCAGCCAAGTGTCCGGGGCTGGGGCCAACGTCCTGACTTTC
CASSQVSGAGANVLTF
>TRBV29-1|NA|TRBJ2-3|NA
TGCAGCGTTGATGGTGGAGGGCCTGGGAGGTTTACCCGTACCCCGAGCACAGATACGCAGTATTTT
CSVDGGGPGRFTRTPSTDTQYF
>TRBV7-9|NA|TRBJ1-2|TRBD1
TGTGCCAGCAGCCTTACAGGGGAACCTTATGGCTACACCTTC
CASSLTGEPYGYTF
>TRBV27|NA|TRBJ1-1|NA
TGTGCCAGCAGTTCATGGGGAATTGAAGCTTTCTTT
CASSSWGIEAFF
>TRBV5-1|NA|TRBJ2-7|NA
TGCGCCAGCAGCTTTGGGGGCAACTCCTACGAGCAGTACTTC
CASSFGGNSYEQYF
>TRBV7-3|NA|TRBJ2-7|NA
TGTGCCAGCAGTTCGGCCCCTGGCAGGGATCCCTCCGAGCAGTACTTC
CASSSAPGRDPSEQYF
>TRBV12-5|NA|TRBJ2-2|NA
TGTGCTAGTGGGCTCGACCCCGGACAGGAGGGGGACACCGGGGAGCTGTTTTTT
CASGLDPGQEGDTGELFF
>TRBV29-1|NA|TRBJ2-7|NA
TGCAGCGTTGGAGGGCGGGGGCGCGAGCAGTACTTC
CSVGGRGREQYF
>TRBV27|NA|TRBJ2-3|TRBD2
TGTGCCAGCAGTCCCTCCGGGACTAGCCAGTATTTT
CASSPSGTSQYF
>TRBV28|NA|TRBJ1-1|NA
TGTGCCAGCAGCTCATCCGACAGTGAAGCTTTCTTT
CASSSSDSEAFF
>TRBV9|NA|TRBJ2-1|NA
TGTGCCAGCAGCGGTACCACGCACGAAGCTGAGCAGTTCTTC
CASSGTTHEAEQFF
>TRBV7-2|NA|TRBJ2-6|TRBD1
TGTGCCAGCAGCCGGGACAGGGCCCTCTCTGGGGCCAACGTCCTGACTTTC
CASSRDRALSGANVLTF
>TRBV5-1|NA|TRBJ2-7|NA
TGCGCCAGCAGCTATGGGCCCCACGGGGTCTACGAGCAGTACTTC
CASSYGPHGVYEQYF
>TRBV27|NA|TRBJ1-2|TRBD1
TGTGCCAGCAGTTTTGGGACAGGGTATGGCTACACCTTC
CASSFGTGYGYTF
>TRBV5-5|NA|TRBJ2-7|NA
TGTGCCAGCAGCTTCGGACCGGCCTACGAGCAGTACTTC
CASSFGPAYEQYF
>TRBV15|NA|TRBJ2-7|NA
TGTGCCACCAGCAGAGGGGGCCAGGGTAGAAACGAGCAGTACTTC
CATSRGGQGRNEQYF
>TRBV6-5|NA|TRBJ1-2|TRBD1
TGTGCCAGCAGTCCGACAGGACAGGGTTACTATGGCTACACCTTC
CASSPTGQGYYGYTF
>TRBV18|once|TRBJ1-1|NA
TGTGCCAGCTCACCACTAACAGTTGAAGCTGAAGCTTTCTTT
CASSPLTVEAEAFF
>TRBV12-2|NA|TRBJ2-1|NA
TGTGCAAGTCGCCCATGTAGGGAGAGTGCGCATCCAAGGAGCAATGAGCAGTTCTTC
CASRPCRESAHPRSNEQFF
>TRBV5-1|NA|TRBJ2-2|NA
TGCGCCAGCAGCACCCCTTTGAGGAACACCGGGGAGCTGTTTTTT
CASSTPLRNTGELFF
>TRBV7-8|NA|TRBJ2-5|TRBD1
TGTGCCAGCAGCTCCCTACCAGGACAGGGGATACAAGAGACCCAGTACTTC
CASSSLPGQGIQETQYF
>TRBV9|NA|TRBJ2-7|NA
TGTGCCAGCAGCGTAGGTGTGTTCCACGAGCAGTACTTC
CASSVGVFHEQYF